The next 20 T cell receptor beta chains were all read from a single sample in a study of breast tumors, draining lymph nodes, adjacent tissues. TCRdb used MiXCR to reprocess the multiplex PCR reads, holding one entry per CDR3 protein. The table lists 85,000 to 130,000 distinct CDR3 sequences, 21% of them singletons. Samples came from axillary lymph nodes draining the breast cancer. The material sequenced was axillary lymph node tissue. The receptors stem from a female donor with breast cancer. Some clones in this sample may be carry-over from other donors' samples.

This clonotype has at least ten counts. The rearrangement joins TRBV7-9 to TRBJ2-3; either TRBD1 or TRBD2 may fit D (5 bases each). Germline V CDR1 and CDR2: SEHNR, FQNEAQ (reference sequence). This CDR3 has 13 residues. Trimming took 3 bases from V and 5 from J, leaving 9 bases between them. CDR3 nucleotide sequence: TGTGCCAGCAGCTTTGACAGCGGAGATACGCAGTATTTT. Encoded protein: CASSFDSGDTQYF.

This clonotype was detected many times. This chain connects TRBV7-9 to TRBJ2-6, with D unresolved. The CDR3 length is 12 residues. Germline CDR1 reads SEHNR; CDR2 reads FQNEAQ (reference sequence). The CDR3 loop is CAGVTGANVLTF. The CDR3 DNA sequence: TGTGCTGGGGTGACTGGGGCCAACGTCCTGACTTTC.

This clonotype has at least ten counts. This rearrangement joins TRBV11-2 to TRBJ2-1; 8 positions match TRBD2. Germline V CDR1 and CDR2: SGHAT, FQNNGV. The CDR3 is made up of 16 amino acids. J was trimmed by 6 bases and V by 4 bases; bases with no gene match: 11. The CDR3: CASSWAGGEGVNEQFF. In DNA, the CDR3 is TGTGCCAGCAGCTGGGCCGGGGGGGAGGGGGTCAATGAGCAGTTCTTC.

As regards this clonotype: A much larger clonotype is one base distant, so this may be a read error. As the CDR3 is not closed by the conserved phenylalanine or tryptophan, this likely results from a read error. As DNA, the CDR3 is TGTGCCGCCGGGGGGACTATCTACAATGAGCAGTTCTGC. Amino acids: CAAGGTIYNEQFC. The chain recombines TRBV19 with TRBJ2-1; TRBD2 matches 7 bases. Germline assignment: CDR1 LNHDA and CDR2 SQIVND (reference sequence). The CDR3 extends over 13 amino acids. The trim removed 11 bases at V and 3 bases at J, leaving 7 bases unmatched.

This clonotype was observed at least ten times. This chain's CDR3 is CAISEVVSPQGYTF. The CDR3 DNA is TGTGCCATCAGTGAGGTGGTGTCGCCCCAGGGCTACACCTTC. The chain couples TRBV10-3 to TRBJ1-2; no clear D. V dropped 2 bases and J dropped 8 bases, with 15 bases sitting between them. CDR1 is ENHRY and CDR2 is SYGVKD in the germline V gene. This CDR3 spans 14 amino acids.

V and J are TRBV5-5 and TRBJ2-7, with 8 bases that match TRBD2. The CDR3 runs 14 residues. The V gene's germline CDR1 is SGHKS and CDR2 YYEKEE (reference sequence). With V trimmed by 7 bases and J by 2 bases, 8 bases remained unmatched. The CDR3 region is CASSPGLDAYEQYF. The CDR3 coding sequence is TGTGCCAGCTCGCCGGGACTAGATGCCTACGAGCAGTACTTC.

This clonotype was seen repeatedly, ten times or more. The chain links TRBV9 to TRBJ1-3; D gene ambiguous. The germline V gene has CDR1 SGDLS and CDR2 YYNGEE. Between the trimmed V and J ends, which lost 0 bases and 4 bases, there was a span of 11 bases. This CDR3 contains 15 residues. The CDR3 loop reads CASSVGGEIGNTIYF. Here the CDR3 DNA reads TGTGCCAGCAGCGTAGGGGGAGAAATAGGAAACACCATATATTTT.

Comment on this clonotype: This may come from a read error, since a much larger clone is one base off. The chain uses TRBV7-9 and TRBJ2-1; TRBD1 matches at 10 bases. The J segment lost 0 bases and the V segment lost 6 bases, leaving 2 bases of the junction unmatched. CDR1 and CDR2 from the germline V gene are SEHNR and FQNEAQ (reference sequence). The CDR3 is 15 residues long. DNA for the CDR3: TGTGCCAGCAGGGGACAGGGGCACTCCTACAATGAGCAGTTCTTC. This gives the protein CASRGQGHSYNEQFF.

This clonotype was observed at least ten times. The V gene is TRBV7-9, the J gene TRBJ2-7; 8 nucleotides align to TRBD1. CDR1 is SEHNR and CDR2 is FQNEAQ in the germline V gene (reference sequence). The CDR3 loop spans 13 amino acids. Unmatched junction bases numbered 6, after V lost 5 bases and J lost 6 bases. In DNA, the CDR3 is TGTGCCAGCAGCACCGGGACAGGTCGCGAGCAGTACTTC. Its protein is CASSTGTGREQYF. Full variable domain (missing parts from reference TRBV7-9 and TRBJ2-7): DTGVSQNPRHKITKRGQNVTFRCDPISEHNRLYWYRQTLGQGPEFLTYFQNEAQLEKSRLLSDRFSAERPKGSFSTLEIQRTEQGDSAMYLCASSTGTGREQYFGPGTRLTVT.

About this clonotype itself: Given a much more abundant clone one base away, this may be a read error. No conserved phenylalanine or tryptophan is present at the end of the CDR3, so a read error is the likely explanation. The chain joins TRBV11-2 to TRBJ2-5; TRBD1 matches at 9 bases. CDR3 length: 15 amino acids. Per germline, CDR1 SGHAT and CDR2 FQNNGV. Germline trimming cut 4 bases from V and 1 base from J; bases unmatched to any gene: 4. The CDR3 is CASSYGTGFQETQYL. The DNA for the CDR3 is TGTGCCAGCAGCTACGGGACAGGGTTCCAAGAGACCCAGTACCTC.

This clonotype was seen many times. The chain is built from TRBV12-3 or TRBV12-4 and TRBJ2-1, with TRBD1 as a possible D gene (6 bases). V was clipped by 5 bases and J by 0 bases, with 14 bases between them. The CDR3 has 16 residues. Here the CDR3 DNA reads TGTGCCAGCAGTCCGCAGACAGGAGGCTCCTACAATGAGCAGTTCTTC. Residues: CASSPQTGGSYNEQFF.

The chain combines TRBV7-6 with TRBJ2-7, with 7 bases matching TRBD1. Losses at the gene ends were 5 bases for V and 4 bases for J; bases not matched to a gene: 17. The CDR3 totals 17 residues. Germline loops: CDR1 SGHVS, CDR2 FNYEAQ. In nucleotides, the CDR3 is TGTGCCAGCAGCCACCCCCGGGACGGGACAGCTCCTTACGAGCAGTACTTC. It encodes CASSHPRDGTAPYEQYF.

The sample holds many counts of this clonotype. This chain uses TRBV7-2 with TRBJ1-5; TRBD1 matches 7 bases. Trimming took 5 bases from V and 7 from J; bases not matched to a gene: 8. The germline CDR1 and CDR2 sequences are SGHTA and FQGNSA. CDR3 length: 14 amino acids. CDR3 loop: CASSTRQGEQPQHF. CDR3 nucleotide sequence: TGTGCCAGCAGCACCCGACAGGGCGAGCAGCCCCAGCATTTT.

This clonotype was detected ten times or more. V gene TRBV24-1 combines with J gene TRBJ1-2, with D hard to call. Trimming took off 3 bases at V and 4 bases at J, with 11 bases between the two ends. Germline V lookup: CDR1 KGHDR, CDR2 SFDVKD. There are 14 residues in the CDR3. The chain's CDR3 is CATSDTDLRYGYTF. CDR3 DNA: TGTGCCACCAGTGATACGGACCTTCGCTATGGCTACACCTTC.

This clonotype was detected only once. A much larger clone differs from this one at a single base, so this may be a read error. The rearrangement joins TRBV30 to TRBJ2-5, with 9 bases aligning to TRBD1. From germline, CDR1 is GTSNPN and CDR2 SVGIG (reference sequence). This CDR3 has 15 amino acids. CDR3 bases: TGTGCCCGGAGTCACGACAGGGGGGGTTTCGGAACCCAGTACTTC. It codes for CARSHDRGGFGTQYF.

This clonotype was seen a single time. This sequence may be a read error, since a much larger clone differs from it by one base. The chain employs TRBV6-1 and TRBJ2-2; D might be TRBD2 (5 bases). Looked up from germline, CDR1 is MNHNS and CDR2 is SASEGT. The CDR3 extends over 13 amino acids. The CDR3 sequence is CAVTRRYAGELLF. For the CDR3, the DNA is TGTGCCGTCACACGACGGTACGCCGGGGAGCTGCTTTTT.

This clonotype was observed at least ten times. The chain couples TRBV6-1 to TRBJ2-7, with 11 bases matching TRBD2. Losses at the gene ends were 6 bases for V and 0 bases for J; bases not matched to a gene: 4. This CDR3 has 15 amino acids. Germline V gene data show CDR1 as MNHNS and CDR2 as SASEGT. CDR3 nucleotides: TGTGCCAGCAGGGGGGGACTAGCGGTCTCCTACGAGCAGTACTTC. Translated, it gives CASRGGLAVSYEQYF.

This clonotype was observed many times. The rearrangement uses TRBV6-5 and TRBJ2-1; 7 nucleotides agree with TRBD2. After removal of 2 bases from V and 5 bases from J, the junction contained 6 bases not matched to a gene. The CDR3 loop spans 15 amino acids. From germline, CDR1 is MNHEY and CDR2 SVGAGI. CDR3: CASSYGPSGNNEQFF. CDR3 coding DNA: TGTGCCAGCAGTTACGGCCCTAGCGGAAACAATGAGCAGTTCTTC.

The chain links TRBV9 to TRBJ2-7, with 11 positions matching TRBD1. The length of the CDR3 is 13 residues. V lost 7 bases and J lost 6; bases outside the gene matches: 6. The germline gives CDR1 SGDLS, CDR2 YYNGEE. For the CDR3, the DNA is TGTGCCAGCGCCGGGACAGGGGGGTCCGAGCAGTACTTC. It is translated as CASAGTGGSEQYF.

The chain uses TRBV5-1 and TRBJ2-1; D gene unclear. V lost 3 bases and J 1 base, leaving 17 bases between the germline ends. The CDR3 length is 17 residues. Per germline, CDR1 SGHRS and CDR2 YFSETQ. CDR3 bases: TGCGCCAGCAGCTCGTTACCCAGCGAAAATTCCTACAATGAGCAGTTCTTC. Translated, it gives CASSSLPSENSYNEQFF.